A selection of T cell receptor beta chains follows, all from one sample in a study of shared clonotypes between healthy human individuals. Measured with immunoSEQ multiplex PCR; TCRdb has only the in-frame clones, and not every one. The table lists about 680,000 clones, roughly nine tenths of them singletons. The sequencing input was naive CD8+ T cells sorted from blood. The origin of the receptors is a man aged 25-45 years in good health. The CDR3 runs from the conserved cysteine through the conserved F or W. Fields, in order: clone size, J gene, CDR3 length, V gene, D gene, CDR3 DNA, CDR3 protein. The D gene is left open where the match is weak. Size tells how often a clone was seen (once, few, many) or the class of an expanded clone, and some rows leave it out.

-,TRBJ1-5,15,TRBV27,-,TGTGCCAGCAGTTTATATTCCGGTGTCAATCAGCCCCAGCATTTT,CASSLYSGVNQPQHF
-,TRBJ1-5,13,TRBV27,-,TGTGCCAGCAGTTTAAATGGTAATCAGCCCCAGCATTTT,CASSLNGNQPQHF
-,TRBJ2-7,16,TRBV28,-,TGTGCCAGCAGTTTACCCCCGGGCCCGGGGTCCTACGAGCAGTACTTC,CASSLPPGPGSYEQYF
-,TRBJ2-7,12,TRBV28,-,TGTGCCAGCAGTTTTTCCACCTACGAGCAGTACTTC,CASSFSTYEQYF
once,TRBJ2-1,13,TRBV7-2,-,TGTGCCAGCAGCTTGGGGGAGAGTAGAGAGGAGTTCTTC,CASSLGESREEFF
-,TRBJ2-1,16,TRBV19,-,TGTGCCAGTGCCCCGACTACAGACACGTGGGGCAATGAGCAGTTCTTC,CASAPTTDTWGNEQFF
-,TRBJ2-7,12,TRBV28,-,TGTGCCAGCAGCCCTTCGGCCTACGAGCAGTACTTC,CASSPSAYEQYF
-,TRBJ2-1,17,TRBV7-6,TRBD2,TGTGCCAGCAGCTTAGCGACTAGCGGACCTTCCTACAATGAGCAGTTCTTC,CASSLATSGPSYNEQFF
-,TRBJ2-5,17,TRBV27,TRBD2,TGTGCCAGCAGTTTCCCTCCGGGACTAGCGGGAGTTGAGACCCAGTACTTC,CASSFPPGLAGVETQYF
-,TRBJ1-5,12,TRBV27,-,TGTGCCAGCAGTTTAAGGGGTCAGCCCCAGCATTTT,CASSLRGQPQHF
few,TRBJ2-7,14,TRBV30,-,TGTGCCTGTCCTTCCCGACAGCTATCCTACGAGCAGTACTTC,CACPSRQLSYEQYF
-,TRBJ2-7,14,TRBV4-1,TRBD1,TGCGCCAGCAGCCCGGACAGGGTCCCCTACGAGCAGTACTTC,CASSPDRVPYEQYF
-,TRBJ2-7,11,TRBV29-1,-,TGCAGCGTTGAAGACGGGGTCGAGCAGTACTTC,CSVEDGVEQYF
-,TRBJ2-7,15,TRBV13,TRBD2,TGTGCCAGCAGCTTCGGGGCTAGCGGGATACGCGAGCAGTACTTC,CASSFGASGIREQYF
-,TRBJ2-2,17,TRBV7-8,-,TGTGCCAGCAGTCTAGCAGCACCGGACACTTACACCGGGGAGCTGTTTTTT,CASSLAAPDTYTGELFF
-,TRBJ2-3,14,TRBV29-1,TRBD2,TGCAGCGGCAGACTAGCGGGAGGGCCAGATACGCAGTATTTT,CSGRLAGGPDTQYF
-,TRBJ1-1,17,TRBV19,TRBD1,TGTGCCAGTAGTATTCCGGCGACAGGGCCTTTGAACACTGAAGCTTTCTTT,CASSIPATGPLNTEAFF
-,TRBJ2-5,14,TRBV6-5,TRBD2,TGTGCCAGCAGTAGCGGGGAGGGTCGCGAGACCCAGTACTTC,CASSSGEGRETQYF
-,TRBJ2-1,14,TRBV10-3,-,TGTGCCATCAGTGAGAGTGGGACATTGAATGAGCAGTTCTTC,CAISESGTLNEQFF
-,TRBJ2-1,14,TRBV11-1,TRBD2,TGTGCCAGCAGCTTGCGGGAGGGATACAATGAGCAGTTCTTC,CASSLREGYNEQFF
-,TRBJ2-1,12,TRBV6-1,-,TGTGCCAGCAGTGATTGGGCCTTAGAGCAGTTCTTC,CASSDWALEQFF
-,TRBJ2-5,13,TRBV7-2,-,TGTGCCAGCAGCCATCCGCCCGGAGAGACCCAGTACTTC,CASSHPPGETQYF
-,TRBJ2-7,11,TRBV5-5,-,TGTGCCAGCAGCGCAAAGAACGAGCAGTACTTC,CASSAKNEQYF
once,TRBJ2-1,14,TRBV19,-,TGTGCCAGTAGTATATCCCCCGGGTACAATGAGCAGTTCTTC,CASSISPGYNEQFF
-,TRBJ2-7,16,TRBV7-2,TRBD2,TGTGCCAGCAGCTCTCTTAGCGGGAGGGCCCTCTACGAGCAGTACTTC,CASSSLSGRALYEQYF
-,TRBJ2-2,17,TRBV5-6,TRBD2,TGTGCCAGCAGCTTCACGAGGACTAGCGGGATAACCGGGGAGCTGTTTTTT,CASSFTRTSGITGELFF
-,TRBJ2-1,14,TRBV10-3,TRBD2,TGTGCCATCACCAGGACTAGCGGGATGGATGAGCAGTTCTTC,CAITRTSGMDEQFF
many,TRBJ1-5,16,TRBV23-1,-,TGCGCCAGCAGTCAATCAAACAGGGTCGACTATCAGCCCCAGCATTTT,CASSQSNRVDYQPQHF
-,TRBJ2-1,14,TRBV29-1,-,TGCAGCGTTGATCTATCCCCCGGGCGGCGTGAGCAGTTCTTC,CSVDLSPGRREQFF
-,TRBJ2-7,13,TRBV2,-,TGTGCCAGCATTCGGAGTTCCACCTACGAGCAGTACTTC,CASIRSSTYEQYF
once,TRBJ2-7,12,TRBV6-6,-,TGTGCCAGCAGTTTTAGTACCTACGAGCAGTACTTC,CASSFSTYEQYF
-,TRBJ2-7,16,TRBV28,TRBD2,TGTGCCAGCAGTCCTAAAGTCCAGCGGGGGCCCTACGAGCAGTACTTC,CASSPKVQRGPYEQYF
-,TRBJ2-3,12,TRBV10-2,-,TGCGCCAGCACGGACGGGACAGATACGCAGTATTTT,CASTDGTDTQYF
few,TRBJ1-2,18,TRBV7-9,TRBD1,TGTGCCAGCAGCTTAGAGTTTGACAGGGGGCCCACTAACTATGGCTACACCTTC,CASSLEFDRGPTNYGYTF
-,TRBJ2-1,15,TRBV5-5,-,TGTGCCAGCAGCTTGGGTTGGACTACCTACAATGAGCAGTTCTTC,CASSLGWTTYNEQFF
-,TRBJ2-1,15,TRBV28,-,TGTGCCAGCAGCTCTACTAGGATCCCCTACAATGAGCAGTTCTTC,CASSSTRIPYNEQFF
once,TRBJ2-7,16,TRBV5-4,TRBD2,TGTGCCAGCAGCTTGCCTAGCGGGAGTATCCACTACGAGCAGTACTTC,CASSLPSGSIHYEQYF
-,TRBJ2-7,14,TRBV6-6,TRBD1,TGTGCCAGCAGTCGAGGACAGGGGGTCTACGAGCAGTACTTC,CASSRGQGVYEQYF
-,TRBJ2-1,14,TRBV19,TRBD2,TGTGCCAGTAGTATCGACGGGGGGAGCAATGAGCAGTTCTTC,CASSIDGGSNEQFF
-,TRBJ2-7,14,TRBV11-2,TRBD2,TGTGCCAGCAGCTTACGAGCGGGAGAAAGTGAGCAGTACTTC,CASSLRAGESEQYF